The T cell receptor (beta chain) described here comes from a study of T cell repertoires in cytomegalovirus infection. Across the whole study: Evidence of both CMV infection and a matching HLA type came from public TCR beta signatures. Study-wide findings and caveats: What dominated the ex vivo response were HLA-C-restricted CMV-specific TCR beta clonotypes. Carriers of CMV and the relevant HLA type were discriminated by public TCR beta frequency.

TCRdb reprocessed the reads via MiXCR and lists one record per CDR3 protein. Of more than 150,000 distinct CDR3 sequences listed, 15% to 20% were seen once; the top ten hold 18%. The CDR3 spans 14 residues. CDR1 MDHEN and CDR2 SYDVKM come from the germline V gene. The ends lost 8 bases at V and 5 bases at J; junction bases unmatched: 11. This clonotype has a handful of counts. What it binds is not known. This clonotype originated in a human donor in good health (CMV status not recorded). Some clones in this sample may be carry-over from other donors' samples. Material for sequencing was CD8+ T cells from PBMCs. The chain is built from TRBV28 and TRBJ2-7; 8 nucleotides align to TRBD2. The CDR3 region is CASSTLAGTHEQYF. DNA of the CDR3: TGTGCCAGCTCCACCTTAGCGGGAACCCACGAGCAGTACTTC.